This TCR beta chain originates from a study of blood T cell repertoires in COVID-19. Generated by immunoSEQ multiplex PCR, the TCRdb table keeps only in-frame clones and is missing some. There are around 300,000 clones in the sample; approximately 92% occur only once, and roughly 1.1% lies in the top ten. Per germline, CDR1 SEHNR and CDR2 FQNEAQ (reference sequence). The CDR3 is 15 residues long. The V and J ends lost 1 base and 4 bases, in that order; junction bases with no gene match: 3. The study recruited people aged 18 to 89 years across approximately 25 US areas. Two negative PCRs, clearance, or symptom resolution characterized the recovered Cohort 3 donors.

The chain uses TRBV7-9 and TRBJ1-1; TRBD1 agrees at 10 bases. The clonotype originates from a woman in her 30s who had recovered from COVID-19. The specimen sequenced was PBMCs or T cells enriched from blood (not recorded which). The CDR3 here is CASSLGQGASTEAFF. CDR3 nucleotide sequence: TGTGCCAGCAGCTTAGGACAGGGGGCTAGCACTGAAGCTTTCTTT.